A single sample is the source of the 30 T cell receptor beta chains below, sequenced in a study of control samples from healthy donors and cancer patients. Sequencing used immunoSEQ multiplex PCR; TCRdb keeps in-frame clones, though not all of them. The repertoire consists of 150,000 to 200,000 clones, with roughly 91% occurring once and the leading ten covering approximately 1.5%. The sample taken for sequencing was blood. These receptors all come from a woman aged 25 to 39 in good health.

Points on this clone: The same CDR3 is also encoded by other DNA sequences in this sample. The chain couples TRBV19 to TRBJ1-3, with a possible D match to TRBD1 (6 bases). The V and J ends lost 3 bases and 3 bases respectively, with 12 bases between them. There are 15 residues in the CDR3. Germline loops: CDR1 LNHDA, CDR2 SQIVND (reference sequence). The chain's CDR3 is CASSIGQGFGNTIYF. For the CDR3, the DNA is TGTGCCAGTAGTATTGGGCAGGGGTTTGGAAACACCATATATTTT.

The V call is TRBV12-3 or TRBV12-4, the J call TRBJ1-4; D is unresolved. The ends were cut back, 7 bases at V and 8 bases at J, with 5 bases in the middle. This CDR3 has 10 amino acids. The CDR3 coding sequence is TGTGCCAGCACGGGGGAAAAACTGTTTTTT. It specifies CASTGEKLFF.

The J gene is TRBJ2-6, the V gene TRBV4-1, with a weak D call TRBD1 (6 bases). The V gene's germline CDR1 is MGHRA and CDR2 YSYEKL. The CDR3 is 18 residues long. V was cut by 2 bases and J by 0 bases, with 14 bases left in between. The CDR3 coding sequence is TGCGCCAGCAGCCAAACCGGGACAACCAGCTCTGGGGCCAACGTCCTGACTTTC. Protein: CASSQTGTTSSGANVLTF.

The chain employs TRBV24-1 and TRBJ1-4; 8 bases are shared with TRBD1. CDR3 length: 15 residues. CDR1 is KGHDR and CDR2 is SFDVKD in the germline V gene. With 4 bases clipped from V and 4 bases from J, the junction kept 4 bases outside the gene matches. CDR3 amino acids: CATSETGALNEKLFF. The CDR3 DNA follows: TGTGCCACCAGTGAGACAGGGGCCCTTAATGAAAAACTGTTTTTT.

The chain uses TRBV7-8 and TRBJ2-7; no clear D. CDR1 and CDR2 (germline): SGHVS, FQNEAQ. CDR3 length: 14 amino acids. Trimming shortened V by 1 base and J by 5 bases, and 12 bases separated the two germline ends. The CDR3 reads CASSLVGGRDEQYF. CDR3 sequence (DNA): TGTGCCAGCAGCTTAGTCGGCGGTCGGGACGAGCAGTACTTC.

The chain uses TRBV19 and TRBJ1-1; a weak D match, TRBD1 (5 bases). Germline loops: CDR1 LNHDA, CDR2 SQIVND (reference sequence). V was cut by 4 bases and J by 4 bases, with 10 bases left in between. The CDR3 covers 13 residues. CDR3 bases: TGTGCCAGTAGTAGGGGGGTTCGCACTGAAGCTTTCTTT. It specifies CASSRGVRTEAFF.

The chain carries TRBV5-6 and TRBJ1-1, with D perhaps TRBD1 (6 bases). CDR3 length equals 13 residues. The V end lost 0 bases, the J end lost 8 bases, and 11 bases lay between the germline ends. Germline V gene sequence: CDR1 SGHDT, CDR2 YYEEEE. This CDR3 is CASSLGWRGEAFF. In DNA, the CDR3 is TGTGCCAGCAGCTTGGGGTGGAGGGGGGAAGCTTTCTTT.

This chain connects TRBV4-3 to TRBJ2-1; 10 bases fit TRBD1. Losses at the gene ends were 1 base for V and 6 bases for J; bases not matched to a gene: 3. The CDR3 totals 15 residues. Per germline, CDR1 LGHNA and CDR2 YSLEER. This chain's CDR3 is CASSQAGTGVNEQFF. CDR3 coding DNA: TGCGCCAGCAGCCAAGCTGGGACAGGGGTCAATGAGCAGTTCTTC.

This clone was counted a few times. This rearrangement joins TRBV6-6 to TRBJ1-2; 9 bases map to TRBD1. V was clipped by 5 bases and J by 4 bases; unmatched bases: 5. In germline, CDR1 is MNHNY, CDR2 SVGAGI (reference sequence). This CDR3 is 14 amino acids long. The CDR3 DNA follows: TGTGCCAGCAGTGACGGGACAGGGACCTATGGCTACACCTTC. This codes for CASSDGTGTYGYTF.

This chain uses TRBV18 with TRBJ1-2, with a weak D call TRBD1 (6 bases). From germline, CDR1 is KGHSH and CDR2 LQKENI. V lost 6 bases and J 2 bases, leaving 10 bases between the germline ends. This CDR3 contains 13 residues. The CDR3 nucleotides are TGTGCCAGCTCCTGGGACACCAACTATGGCTACACCTTC. Encoded protein: CASSWDTNYGYTF. Combining the CDR3 with reference TRBV18 and TRBJ1-2 gives the whole variable domain NAGVMQNPRHLVRRRGQEARLRCSPMKGHSHVYWYRQLPEEGLKFMVYLQKENIIDESGMPKERFSAEFPKEGPSILRIQQVVRGDSAAYFCASSWDTNYGYTFGSGTRLTVV.

The V call is TRBV5-4, the J call TRBJ1-4; 7 nucleotides match TRBD1. Losses at the gene ends were 4 bases for V and 7 bases for J; bases not matched to a gene: 4. Germline loops: CDR1 SGHNT, CDR2 YYREEE (reference sequence). The CDR3 is 13 residues long. CDR3: CASSPQGSEKLFF. CDR3 nucleotides: TGTGCCAGCAGCCCACAGGGGTCTGAAAAACTGTTTTTT. Together with reference TRBV5-4 and TRBJ1-4, the CDR3 gives the full variable domain: ETGVTQSPTHLIKTRGQQVTLRCSSQSGHNTVSWYQQALGQGPQFIFQYYREEENGRGNFPPRFSGLQFPNYSSELNVNALELDDSALYLCASSPQGSEKLFFGSGTQLSVL.

The chain employs TRBV7-2 and TRBJ2-7; D is possibly TRBD1 (5 bases). Trimming left V 5 bases short and J 1 base short, with 6 bases between. From germline, CDR1 is SGHTA and CDR2 FQGNSA. The CDR3 is made up of 12 amino acids. The CDR3 loop is CASSRQSYEQYF. CDR3 DNA sequence: TGTGCCAGCAGCCGACAGTCCTACGAGCAGTACTTC.

The chain carries TRBV4-3 and TRBJ2-2; the D is unclear. Trimming stripped 0 bases from V and 5 bases from J, with 7 bases between. The CDR3 has 14 residues. Germline CDR1 LGHNA, CDR2 YSLEER. The CDR3 DNA reads TGCGCCAGCAGCCAAGATAGGTGGACCGGGGAGCTGTTTTTT. As protein: CASSQDRWTGELFF.

The chain links TRBV5-4 to TRBJ2-7; TRBD2 aligns across 8 bases. The CDR3 loop spans 14 amino acids. Trimming took 2 bases from V and 1 from J; bases not matched to a gene: 2. The germline V gene has CDR1 SGHNT and CDR2 YYREEE (reference sequence). CDR3 loop: CASSFGGGSYEQYF. In DNA form, the CDR3 reads TGTGCCAGCAGCTTTGGCGGGGGGTCCTACGAGCAGTACTTC.

This CDR3 is CASSLESGNYNEQFF. DNA for the CDR3: TGTGCCAGCAGCTTAGAGTCCGGGAACTACAATGAGCAGTTCTTC. The V call is TRBV13, the J call TRBJ2-1; D possibly corresponds to TRBD2 (5 bases). Trimming stripped 1 base from V and 3 bases from J, with 10 bases between. This CDR3 comprises 15 residues. Looked up from germline, CDR1 is PRHDT and CDR2 is FYEKMQ (reference sequence).

V gene TRBV11-1 combines with J gene TRBJ2-5; either TRBD1 or TRBD2 may supply D (6 bases each). CDR1 SGHAT and CDR2 FQDESV come from the germline V gene (reference sequence). CDR3 size: 14 residues. V lost 2 bases, J lost 4 bases, and 11 bases lay in between. This CDR3 is CASSLFGGRETQYF. CDR3 nucleotides: TGTGCCAGCAGCTTATTTGGGGGGCGAGAGACCCAGTACTTC.

This rearrangement joins TRBV28 to TRBJ2-1, with unresolved D. CDR1 and CDR2 (germline): MDHEN, SYDVKM. V shed 5 bases and J shed 2 bases, with 4 bases lying between them. The CDR3 has 12 amino acids. In DNA, the CDR3 is TGTGCCAGCAGTCCCGCCTACAATGAGCAGTTCTTC. It encodes CASSPAYNEQFF.

The chain has TRBV19 and TRBJ2-7, with D possibly being TRBD1 or TRBD2 (6 bases each). Trimming left V 2 bases short and J 4 bases short, with 12 bases between. The CDR3 totals 14 residues. CDR1 and CDR2 (germline): LNHDA, SQIVND (reference sequence). The CDR3 is CASSIYGGGYEQYF. In nucleotides, the CDR3 is TGTGCCAGTAGTATATACGGGGGCGGATACGAGCAGTACTTC. Combining the CDR3 with reference TRBV19 and TRBJ2-7 gives the whole variable domain DGGITQSPKYLFRKEGQNVTLSCEQNLNHDAMYWYRQDPGQGLRLIYYSQIVNDFQKGDIAEGYSVSREKKESFPLTVTSAQKNPTAFYLCASSIYGGGYEQYFGPGTRLTVT.

V is TRBV7-8 and J is TRBJ1-4; D is unresolved. Trimming stripped 1 base from V and 1 base from J, with 10 bases between. From germline, CDR1 is SGHVS and CDR2 FQNEAQ. The CDR3 is made up of 16 amino acids. CDR3 sequence: CASSLEGRVTNEKLFF. The CDR3 DNA reads as TGTGCCAGCAGCTTAGAGGGAAGGGTAACTAATGAAAAACTGTTTTTT.

The V call is TRBV5-5, the J call TRBJ2-7; maybe TRBD1 (5 bases). The CDR3 is 15 residues long. CDR1 SGHKS and CDR2 YYEKEE come from the germline V gene (reference sequence). V shed 0 bases and J shed 1 base, with 11 bases lying between them. The CDR3 bases are TGTGCCAGCAGCTTGGAAGGGGCCCTTTCCTACGAGCAGTACTTC. This sequence encodes CASSLEGALSYEQYF. The full variable domain, its missing parts supplied by reference TRBV5-5 and TRBJ2-7, is DAGVTQSPTHLIKTRGQQVTLRCSPISGHKSVSWYQQVLGQGPQFIFQYYEKEERGRGNFPDRFSARQFPNYSSELNVNALLLGDSALYLCASSLEGALSYEQYFGPGTRLTVT.

The gene calls are TRBV3-1 (or the pseudogene TRBV3-2) and TRBJ2-7; the match to TRBD1 covers 7 bases. The V segment lost 3 bases and the J segment 0 bases; nucleotides outside the gene matches: 2. The CDR3 length is 14 residues. The germline V gene encodes CDR1 LGHDT and CDR2 YNNKEL (reference sequence). CDR3 in DNA: TGTGCCAGCAGCCATTACAGGGGCTCCTACGAGCAGTACTTC. This encodes CASSHYRGSYEQYF.

The chain joins TRBV5-5 to TRBJ2-2, with D tentatively TRBD2 (6 bases). Trimming shortened V by 2 bases and J by 5 bases, and 13 bases separated the two germline ends. The CDR3 runs 15 residues. The germline V gene has CDR1 SGHKS and CDR2 YYEKEE (reference sequence). CDR3 region: CASSFGSGTTGELFF. CDR3 nucleotide sequence: TGTGCCAGCAGCTTCGGTAGCGGTACGACCGGGGAGCTGTTTTTT.

The count of this clone is one. The genes are TRBV29-1 and TRBJ1-2, with no clear D. The ends were cut back, 3 bases at V and 4 bases at J, with 9 bases in the middle. Germline CDR1 is SQVTM and CDR2 is ANQGSEA. The CDR3 covers 12 residues. This chain's CDR3 is CSVEGRPYGYTF. The CDR3 nucleotides are TGCAGCGTTGAGGGCAGGCCCTATGGCTACACCTTC.

The rearrangement joins TRBV15 to TRBJ2-7; D is unresolved. The CDR3 totals 13 residues. The V gene lost 1 base and the J gene lost 3 bases, with 7 bases spanning the gap. Germline CDR1 is LNHNV and CDR2 is YYDKDF (reference sequence). CDR3 region: CATSRAMGYEQYF. Here the CDR3 DNA reads TGTGCCACCAGCAGAGCCATGGGCTACGAGCAGTACTTC.

The J gene is TRBJ2-7, the V gene TRBV6-6, with D perhaps TRBD1 (5 bases). This CDR3 is 14 amino acids long. Germline values: CDR1 MNHNY, CDR2 SVGAGI (reference sequence). The V gene lost 0 bases and the J gene lost 4 bases, with 10 bases spanning the gap. The CDR3 DNA is TGTGCCAGCAGTTACTCGGGGCTAACTTACGAGCAGTACTTC. Translation: CASSYSGLTYEQYF.

J is TRBJ1-6 and V is TRBV6-5; 7 positions match TRBD1. There are 15 residues in the CDR3. Per the germline V gene, CDR1 is MNHEY and CDR2 is SVGAGI. J was trimmed by 7 bases and V by 2 bases; bases with no gene match: 5. The DNA of the CDR3 is TGTGCCAGCAGTTACGAGGACAGGTCCAATTCACCCCTCCACTTT. Protein product: CASSYEDRSNSPLHF.

The chain combines TRBV20-1 with TRBJ1-1; no definite D call. CDR3 size: 11 residues. Germline values: CDR1 DFQATT, CDR2 SNEGSKA (reference sequence). Trimming took off 6 bases at V and 4 bases at J, with 9 bases between the two ends. CDR3 protein: CSAPDGTEAFF. CDR3 nucleotide sequence: TGCAGTGCCCCGGACGGCACTGAAGCTTTCTTT.

The sample holds one count of this clone. The V gene is TRBV5-4, the J gene TRBJ1-2; 10 nucleotides match TRBD1. This CDR3 comprises 15 residues. Trimming removed 0 bases from V and 4 bases from J; junction bases left unmatched: 3. CDR1 and CDR2 (germline): SGHNT, YYREEE (reference sequence). The CDR3 here is CASSLARTGGYGYTF. The CDR3 nucleotides read TGTGCCAGCAGCTTGGCCCGGACAGGGGGCTATGGCTACACCTTC. Filled out from reference TRBV5-4 and TRBJ1-2, the complete variable domain reads ETGVTQSPTHLIKTRGQQVTLRCSSQSGHNTVSWYQQALGQGPQFIFQYYREEENGRGNFPPRFSGLQFPNYSSELNVNALELDDSALYLCASSLARTGGYGYTFGSGTRLTVV.

This chain links TRBV9 with TRBJ2-3, with no clear D. Germline V gene data show CDR1 as SGDLS and CDR2 as YYNGEE. V lost 0 bases and J lost 6, with 5 bases in between. The CDR3 is 12 residues long. The CDR3 loop reads CASSVAADTQYF. The CDR3 DNA is TGTGCCAGCAGCGTAGCCGCGGATACGCAGTATTTT.

This clone has a handful of counts. The chain links TRBV19 to TRBJ1-1; no firm D call. There are 12 residues in the CDR3. Per the germline V gene, CDR1 is LNHDA and CDR2 is SQIVND (reference sequence). With 7 bases removed from V and 1 base from J, the gap between germline ends came to 7 bases. CDR3 protein: CASKTGNTEAFF. CDR3 in DNA: TGTGCCAGTAAGACGGGGAACACTGAAGCTTTCTTT.